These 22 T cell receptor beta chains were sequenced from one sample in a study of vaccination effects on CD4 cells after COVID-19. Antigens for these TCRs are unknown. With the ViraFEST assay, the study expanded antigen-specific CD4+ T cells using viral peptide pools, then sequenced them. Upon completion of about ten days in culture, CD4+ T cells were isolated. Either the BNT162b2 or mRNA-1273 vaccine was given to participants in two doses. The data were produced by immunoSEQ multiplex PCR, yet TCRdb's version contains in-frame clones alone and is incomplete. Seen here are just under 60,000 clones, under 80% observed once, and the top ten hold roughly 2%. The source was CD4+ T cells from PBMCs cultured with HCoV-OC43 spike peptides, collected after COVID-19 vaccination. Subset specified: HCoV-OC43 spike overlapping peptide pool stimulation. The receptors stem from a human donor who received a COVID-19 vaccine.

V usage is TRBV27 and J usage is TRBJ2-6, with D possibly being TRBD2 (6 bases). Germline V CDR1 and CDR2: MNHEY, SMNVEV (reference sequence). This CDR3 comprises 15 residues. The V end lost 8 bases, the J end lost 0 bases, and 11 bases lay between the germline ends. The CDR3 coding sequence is TGTGCCAGCGGGAAGACTAGCTCTGGGGCCAACGTCCTGACTTTC. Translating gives CASGKTSSGANVLTF.

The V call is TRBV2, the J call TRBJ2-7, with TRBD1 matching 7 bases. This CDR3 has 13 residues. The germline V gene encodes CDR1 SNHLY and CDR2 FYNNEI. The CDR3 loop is CASSFRQGPYRDV. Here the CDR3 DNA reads TGTGCCAGCAGTTTCCGACAGGGCCCTTACCGGGACGTC.

For the CDR3, the DNA is TGCGCCAGCAGCACAAGGGCCCGCACAGATACGCAGTATTTT. It codes for CASSTRARTDTQYF. The rearrangement uses TRBV5-1 and TRBJ2-3, with no clear D. Germline lookup yields CDR1 SGHRS and CDR2 YFSETQ. V was trimmed by 4 bases and J by 1 base, leaving 10 bases between them. The length of the CDR3 is 14 residues. Together with reference TRBV5-1 and TRBJ2-3, the CDR3 gives the full variable domain: KAGVTQTPRYLIKTRGQQVTLSCSPISGHRSVSWYQQTPGQGLQFLFEYFSETQRNKGNFPGRFSGRQFSNSRSEMNVSTLELGDSALYLCASSTRARTDTQYFGPGTRLTVL.

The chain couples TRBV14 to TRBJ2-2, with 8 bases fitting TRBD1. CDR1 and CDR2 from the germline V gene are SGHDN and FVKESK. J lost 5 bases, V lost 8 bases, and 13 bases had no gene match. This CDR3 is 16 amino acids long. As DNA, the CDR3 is TGTGCCAGCGACCGTGGAGGACAGGGAGATACCGGGGAGCTGTTTTTT. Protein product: CASDRGGQGDTGELFF.

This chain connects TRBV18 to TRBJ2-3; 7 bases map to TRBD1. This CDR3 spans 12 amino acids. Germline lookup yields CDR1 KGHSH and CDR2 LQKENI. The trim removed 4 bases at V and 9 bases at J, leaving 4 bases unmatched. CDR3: CASSRQGQTQYF. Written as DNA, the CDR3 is TGTGCCAGCTCACGACAGGGTCAAACGCAGTATTTT.

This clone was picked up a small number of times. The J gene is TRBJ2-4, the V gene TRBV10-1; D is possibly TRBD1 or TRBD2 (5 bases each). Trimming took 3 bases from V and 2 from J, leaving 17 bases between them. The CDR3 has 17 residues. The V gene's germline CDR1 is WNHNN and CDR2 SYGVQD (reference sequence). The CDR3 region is CASSDETYGTTKNIQYF. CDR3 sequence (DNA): TGCGCCAGCAGTGACGAGACCTACGGGACCACCAAAAACATTCAGTACTTC.

The CDR3 sequence is CASSRGKDTQYF. The CDR3 DNA reads as TGTGCCAGCAGCAGGGGAAAGGATACGCAGTATTTT. This chain uses TRBV6-5 with TRBJ2-3, with a tentative D call TRBD1 (6 bases). Trimming took 6 bases from V and 6 from J, leaving 10 bases between them. CDR1 is MNHEY and CDR2 is SVGAGI in the germline V gene. The CDR3 is 12 residues long.

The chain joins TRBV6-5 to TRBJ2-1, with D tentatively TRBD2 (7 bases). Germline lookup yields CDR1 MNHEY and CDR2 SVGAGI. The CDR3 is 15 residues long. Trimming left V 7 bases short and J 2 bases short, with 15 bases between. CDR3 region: CASNERGGAYNEQFF. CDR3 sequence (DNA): TGTGCCAGCAACGAGAGGGGGGGCGCCTACAATGAGCAGTTCTTC.

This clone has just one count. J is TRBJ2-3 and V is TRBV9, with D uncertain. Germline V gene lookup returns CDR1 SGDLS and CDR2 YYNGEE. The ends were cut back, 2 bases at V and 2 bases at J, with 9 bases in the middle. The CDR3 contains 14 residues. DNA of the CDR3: TGTGCCAGCAGCGTTCTCGGGTACACAGATACGCAGTATTTT. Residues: CASSVLGYTDTQYF.

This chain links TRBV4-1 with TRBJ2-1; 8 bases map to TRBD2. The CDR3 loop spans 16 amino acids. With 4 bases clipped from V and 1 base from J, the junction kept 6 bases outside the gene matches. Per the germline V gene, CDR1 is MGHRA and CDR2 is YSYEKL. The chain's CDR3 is CASSPLAGWSYNEQFF. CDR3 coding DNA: TGCGCCAGCAGCCCCTTAGCGGGGTGGTCCTACAATGAGCAGTTCTTC.

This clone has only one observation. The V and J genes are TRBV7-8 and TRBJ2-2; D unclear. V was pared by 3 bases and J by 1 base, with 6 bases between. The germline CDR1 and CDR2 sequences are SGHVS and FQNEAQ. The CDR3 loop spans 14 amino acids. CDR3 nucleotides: TGTGCCAGCAGCTTTACGGAGAACACCGGGGAGCTGTTTTTT. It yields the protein CASSFTENTGELFF. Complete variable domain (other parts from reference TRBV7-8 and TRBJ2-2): GAGVSQSPRYKVAKRGQDVALRCDPISGHVSLFWYQQALGQGPEFLTYFQNEAQLDKSGLPSDRFFAERPEGSVSTLKIQRTQQEDSAVYLCASSFTENTGELFFGEGSRLTVL.

CDR3 bases: TGTGCCAGCTCCTCCACCGGGGACAGTTCATACGAGCAGTACGTC. Translated: CASSSTGDSSYEQYV. The gene calls are TRBV18 and TRBJ2-7, with 7 bases that match TRBD1. The CDR3 extends over 15 amino acids. Germline V CDR1 and CDR2: KGHSH, LQKENI. V was pared by 6 bases and J by 4 bases, with 12 bases of the junction left unmatched.

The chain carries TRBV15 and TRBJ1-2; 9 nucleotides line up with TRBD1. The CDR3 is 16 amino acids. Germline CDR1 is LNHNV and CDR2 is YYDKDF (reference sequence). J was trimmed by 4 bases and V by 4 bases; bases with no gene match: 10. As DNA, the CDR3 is TGTGCCACCAGCAAAAGAGGACCGGGACAGGGCTATGGCTACACCTTC. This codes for CATSKRGPGQGYGYTF. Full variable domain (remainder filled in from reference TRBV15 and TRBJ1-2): DAMVIQNPRYQVTQFGKPVTLSCSQTLNHNVMYWYQQKSSQAPKLLFHYYDKDFNNEADTPDNFQSRRPNTSFCFLDIRSPGLGDTAMYLCATSKRGPGQGYGYTFGSGTRLTVV.

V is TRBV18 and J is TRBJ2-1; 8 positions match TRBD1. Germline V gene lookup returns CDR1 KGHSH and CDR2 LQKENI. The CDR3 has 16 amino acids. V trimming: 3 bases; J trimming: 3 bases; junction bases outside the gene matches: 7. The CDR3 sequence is CASSPQGTGLYNEQFF. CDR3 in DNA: TGTGCCAGCTCACCCCAAGGGACAGGACTCTACAATGAGCAGTTCTTC.

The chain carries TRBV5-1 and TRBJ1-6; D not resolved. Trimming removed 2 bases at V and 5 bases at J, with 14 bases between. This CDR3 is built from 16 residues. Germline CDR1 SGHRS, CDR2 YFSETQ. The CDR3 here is CASSFSDWSNNSPLHF. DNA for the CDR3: TGCGCCAGCAGCTTCTCAGACTGGAGCAATAATTCACCCCTCCACTTT.

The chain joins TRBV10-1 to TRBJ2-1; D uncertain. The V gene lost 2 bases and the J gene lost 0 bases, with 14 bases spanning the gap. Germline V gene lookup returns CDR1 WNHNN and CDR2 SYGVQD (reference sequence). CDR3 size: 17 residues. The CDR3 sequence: CASSEAPSATSYNEQFF. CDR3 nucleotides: TGCGCCAGCAGTGAGGCGCCATCCGCGACCTCCTACAATGAGCAGTTCTTC.

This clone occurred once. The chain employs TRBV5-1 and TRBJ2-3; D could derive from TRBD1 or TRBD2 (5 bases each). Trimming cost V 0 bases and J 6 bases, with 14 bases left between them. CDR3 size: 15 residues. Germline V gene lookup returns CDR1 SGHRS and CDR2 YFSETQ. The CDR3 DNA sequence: TGCGCCAGCAGCTTGGTTTCAGGGAGCATGGATACGCAGTATTTT. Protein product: CASSLVSGSMDTQYF.

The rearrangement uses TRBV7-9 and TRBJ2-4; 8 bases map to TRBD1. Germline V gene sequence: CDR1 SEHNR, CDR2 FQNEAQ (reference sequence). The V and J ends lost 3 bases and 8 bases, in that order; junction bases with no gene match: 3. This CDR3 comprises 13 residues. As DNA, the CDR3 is TGTGCCAGCAGCTTTCAGGGGGCGGACATTCAGTACTTC. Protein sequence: CASSFQGADIQYF.

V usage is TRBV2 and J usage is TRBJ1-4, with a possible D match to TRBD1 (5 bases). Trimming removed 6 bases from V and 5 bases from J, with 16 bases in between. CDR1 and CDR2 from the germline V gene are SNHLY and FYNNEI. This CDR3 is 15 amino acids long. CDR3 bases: TGTGCCAGCAGGGACCGGACGGGGGGGAATGAAAAACTGTTTTTT. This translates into CASRDRTGGNEKLFF.

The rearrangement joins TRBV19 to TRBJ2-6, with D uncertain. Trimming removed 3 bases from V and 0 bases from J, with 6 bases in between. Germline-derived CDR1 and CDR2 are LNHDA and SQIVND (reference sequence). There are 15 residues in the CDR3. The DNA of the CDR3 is TGTGCCAGTAGTATCTCAGACTCTGGGGCCAACGTCCTGACTTTC. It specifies CASSISDSGANVLTF.

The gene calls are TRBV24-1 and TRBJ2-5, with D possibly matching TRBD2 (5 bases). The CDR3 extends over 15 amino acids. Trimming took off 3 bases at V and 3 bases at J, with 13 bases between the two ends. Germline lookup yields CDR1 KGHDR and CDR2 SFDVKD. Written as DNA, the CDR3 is TGTGCCACCAGTGATACGCGGGTGATAGAAGAGACCCAGTACTTC. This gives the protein CATSDTRVIEETQYF.

The CDR3 sequence: CASSLQRTEAFF. CDR3 in DNA: TGTGCCAGCAGCCTACAGCGCACTGAAGCTTTCTTT. The chain combines TRBV3-1 (or the pseudogene TRBV3-2) with TRBJ1-1; D uncertain. Germline-derived CDR1 and CDR2 are LGHDT and YNNKEL (reference sequence). The CDR3 totals 12 residues. V was clipped by 4 bases and J by 4 bases, with 7 bases between them.